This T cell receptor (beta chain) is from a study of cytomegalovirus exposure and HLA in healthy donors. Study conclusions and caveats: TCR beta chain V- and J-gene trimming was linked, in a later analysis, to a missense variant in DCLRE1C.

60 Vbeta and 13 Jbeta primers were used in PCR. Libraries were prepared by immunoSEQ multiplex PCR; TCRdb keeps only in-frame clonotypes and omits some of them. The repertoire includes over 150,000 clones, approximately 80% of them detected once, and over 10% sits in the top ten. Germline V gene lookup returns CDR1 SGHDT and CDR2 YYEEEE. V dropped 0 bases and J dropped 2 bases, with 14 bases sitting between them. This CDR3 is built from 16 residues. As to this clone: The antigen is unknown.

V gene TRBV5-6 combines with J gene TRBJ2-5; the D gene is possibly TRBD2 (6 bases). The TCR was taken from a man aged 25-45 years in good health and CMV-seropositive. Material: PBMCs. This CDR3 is CASSLGFAGSQETQYF. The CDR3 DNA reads TGTGCCAGCAGCTTGGGATTCGCGGGAAGTCAAGAGACCCAGTACTTC.